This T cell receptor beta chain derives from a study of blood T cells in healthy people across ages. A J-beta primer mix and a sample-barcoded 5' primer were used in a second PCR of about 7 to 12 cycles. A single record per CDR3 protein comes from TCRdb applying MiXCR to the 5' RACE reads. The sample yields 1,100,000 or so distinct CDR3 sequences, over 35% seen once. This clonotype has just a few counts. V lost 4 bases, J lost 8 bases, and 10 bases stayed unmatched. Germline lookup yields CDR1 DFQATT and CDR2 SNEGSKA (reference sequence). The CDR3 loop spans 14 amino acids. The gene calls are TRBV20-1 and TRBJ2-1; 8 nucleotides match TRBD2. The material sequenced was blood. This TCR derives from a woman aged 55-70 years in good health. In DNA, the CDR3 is TGCAGTGCTAAGCCGGGACTAGAGAGAGATGAGCAGTTCTTC. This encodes CSAKPGLERDEQFF.